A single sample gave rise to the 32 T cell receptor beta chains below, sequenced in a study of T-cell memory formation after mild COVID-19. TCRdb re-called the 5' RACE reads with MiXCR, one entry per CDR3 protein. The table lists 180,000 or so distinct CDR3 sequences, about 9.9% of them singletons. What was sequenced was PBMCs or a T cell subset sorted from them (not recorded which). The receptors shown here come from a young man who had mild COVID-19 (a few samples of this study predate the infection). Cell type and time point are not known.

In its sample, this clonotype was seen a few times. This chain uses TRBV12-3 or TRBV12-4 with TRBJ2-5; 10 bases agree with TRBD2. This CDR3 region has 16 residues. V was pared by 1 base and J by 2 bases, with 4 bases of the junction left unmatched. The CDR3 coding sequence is TGTGCCAGCAGTTTAGGGGGACTAGCGTATCAAGAGACCCAGTACTTC. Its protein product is CASSLGGLAYQETQYF.

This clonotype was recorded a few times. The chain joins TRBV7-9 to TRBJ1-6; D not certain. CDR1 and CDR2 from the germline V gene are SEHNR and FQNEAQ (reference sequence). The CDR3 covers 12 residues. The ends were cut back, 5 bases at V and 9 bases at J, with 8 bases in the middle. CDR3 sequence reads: CASSPTSSPLHF. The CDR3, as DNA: TGTGCCAGCAGCCCGACCAGTTCACCCCTCCACTTT.

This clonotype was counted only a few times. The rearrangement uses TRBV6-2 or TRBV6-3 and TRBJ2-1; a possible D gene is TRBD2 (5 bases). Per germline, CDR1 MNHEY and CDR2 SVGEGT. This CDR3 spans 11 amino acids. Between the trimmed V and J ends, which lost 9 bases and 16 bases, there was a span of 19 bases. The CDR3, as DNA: TGTGCCAGTGGCCCGGGTGGACTGGAATTCTTC. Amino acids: CASGPGGLEFF.

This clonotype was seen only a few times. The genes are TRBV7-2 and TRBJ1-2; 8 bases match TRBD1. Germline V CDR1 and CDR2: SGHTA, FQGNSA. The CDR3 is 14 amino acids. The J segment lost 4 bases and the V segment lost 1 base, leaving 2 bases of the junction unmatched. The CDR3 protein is CASSLETGGYGYTF. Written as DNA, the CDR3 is TGTGCCAGCAGCTTAGAAACAGGGGGCTATGGCTACACCTTC.

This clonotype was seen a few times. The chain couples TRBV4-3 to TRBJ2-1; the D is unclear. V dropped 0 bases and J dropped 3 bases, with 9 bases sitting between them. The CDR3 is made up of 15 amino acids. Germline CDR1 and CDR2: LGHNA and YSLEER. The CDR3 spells CASSQDSRHYNEQFF. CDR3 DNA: TGCGCCAGCAGCCAAGATTCGCGCCACTACAATGAGCAGTTCTTC.

The CDR3 is CATSRVTGGGTDTQYF. DNA for the CDR3: TGTGCCACCAGCAGAGTAACGGGGGGAGGCACAGATACGCAGTATTTT. This chain uses TRBV15 with TRBJ2-3; 7 nucleotides agree with TRBD2. Germline V CDR1 and CDR2: LNHNV, YYDKDF (reference sequence). The CDR3 runs to 16 residues. With V trimmed by 1 base and J by 1 base, 5 bases remained unmatched. Combining the CDR3 with reference TRBV15 and TRBJ2-3 gives the whole variable domain DAMVIQNPRYQVTQFGKPVTLSCSQTLNHNVMYWYQQKSSQAPKLLFHYYDKDFNNEADTPDNFQSRRPNTSFCFLDIRSPGLGDTAMYLCATSRVTGGGTDTQYFGPGTRLTVL.

In nucleotides, the CDR3 is TGCGCCAGCAGCTTGGATGGGGCCGCCTACGAGCAGTACTTC. This gives the protein CASSLDGAAYEQYF. The chain joins TRBV5-1 to TRBJ2-7, with D perhaps matching TRBD1 (5 bases). This CDR3 is 14 amino acids long. CDR1 and CDR2 from the germline V gene are SGHRS and YFSETQ. Trimming removed 0 bases at V and 2 bases at J, with 9 bases between.

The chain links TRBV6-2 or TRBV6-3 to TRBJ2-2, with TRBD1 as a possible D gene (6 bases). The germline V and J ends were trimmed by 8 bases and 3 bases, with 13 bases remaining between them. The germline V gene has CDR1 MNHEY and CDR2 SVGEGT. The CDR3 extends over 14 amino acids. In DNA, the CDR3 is TGTGCCAGCGTCGGGCCAGGGGACACCGGGGAGCTGTTTTTT. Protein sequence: CASVGPGDTGELFF.

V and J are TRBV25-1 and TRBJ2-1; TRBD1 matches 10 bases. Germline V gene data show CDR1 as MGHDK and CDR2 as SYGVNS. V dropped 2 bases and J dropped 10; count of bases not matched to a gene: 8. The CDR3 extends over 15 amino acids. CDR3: CASSELGTGVIEQFF. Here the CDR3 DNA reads TGTGCCAGCAGTGAACTGGGGACAGGGGTCATAGAGCAGTTCTTC.

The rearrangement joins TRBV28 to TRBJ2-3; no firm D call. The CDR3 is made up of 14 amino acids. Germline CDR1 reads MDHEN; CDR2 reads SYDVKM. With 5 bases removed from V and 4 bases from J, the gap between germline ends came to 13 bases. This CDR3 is CASSPQNIPDTQYF. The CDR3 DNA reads TGTGCCAGCAGTCCCCAGAATATCCCAGATACGCAGTATTTT.

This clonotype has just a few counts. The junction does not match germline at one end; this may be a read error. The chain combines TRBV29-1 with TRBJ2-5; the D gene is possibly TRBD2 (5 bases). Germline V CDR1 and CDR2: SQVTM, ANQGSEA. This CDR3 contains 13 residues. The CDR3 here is CSVRGFYQETKYF. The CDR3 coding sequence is TGCAGCGTTCGGGGATTCTACCAAGAGACCAAGTACTTC.

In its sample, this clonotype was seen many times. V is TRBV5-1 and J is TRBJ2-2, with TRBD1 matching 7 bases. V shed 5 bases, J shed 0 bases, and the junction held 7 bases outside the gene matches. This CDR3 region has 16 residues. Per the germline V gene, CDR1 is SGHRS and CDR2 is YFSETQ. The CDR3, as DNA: TGCGCCAGCAGGCCGACAGGGCGGCCGAACACCGGGGAGCTGTTTTTT. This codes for CASRPTGRPNTGELFF.

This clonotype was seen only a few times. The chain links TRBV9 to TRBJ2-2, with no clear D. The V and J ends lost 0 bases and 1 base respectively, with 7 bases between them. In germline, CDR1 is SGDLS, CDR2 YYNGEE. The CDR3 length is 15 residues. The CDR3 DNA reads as TGTGCCAGCAGCGTAGCCTCTAGGAACACCGGGGAGCTGTTTTTT. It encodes CASSVASRNTGELFF.

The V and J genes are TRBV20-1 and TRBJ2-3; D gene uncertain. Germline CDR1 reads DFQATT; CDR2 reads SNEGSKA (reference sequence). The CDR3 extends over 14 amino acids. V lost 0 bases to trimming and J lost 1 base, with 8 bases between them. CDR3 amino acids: CSARDPGRTDTQYF. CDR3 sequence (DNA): TGCAGTGCTAGAGACCCAGGTCGCACAGATACGCAGTATTTT.

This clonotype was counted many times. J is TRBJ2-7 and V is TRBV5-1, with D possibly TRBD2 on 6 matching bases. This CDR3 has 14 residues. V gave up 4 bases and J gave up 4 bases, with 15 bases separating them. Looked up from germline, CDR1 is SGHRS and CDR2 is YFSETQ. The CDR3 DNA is TGCGCCAGCAGCGTCGGGGGAGATGGTTACGAGCAGTACTTC. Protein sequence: CASSVGGDGYEQYF.

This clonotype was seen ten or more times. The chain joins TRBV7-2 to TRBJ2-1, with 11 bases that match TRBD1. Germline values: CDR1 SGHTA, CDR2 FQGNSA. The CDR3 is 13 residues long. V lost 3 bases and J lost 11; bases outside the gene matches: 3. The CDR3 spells CASSFGTGGKQFF. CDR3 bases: TGTGCCAGCAGCTTCGGGACAGGGGGGAAGCAGTTCTTC.

Here the CDR3 reads CASSYGPQGDSYEQYF. DNA of the CDR3: TGTGCCAGCAGTTATGGGCCACAGGGTGATTCCTACGAGCAGTACTTC. The J gene is TRBJ2-7, the V gene TRBV6-5, with D possibly being TRBD1 (6 bases). The ends were cut back, 3 bases at V and 1 base at J, with 16 bases in the middle. The germline gives CDR1 MNHEY, CDR2 SVGAGI. The CDR3 is made up of 16 amino acids.

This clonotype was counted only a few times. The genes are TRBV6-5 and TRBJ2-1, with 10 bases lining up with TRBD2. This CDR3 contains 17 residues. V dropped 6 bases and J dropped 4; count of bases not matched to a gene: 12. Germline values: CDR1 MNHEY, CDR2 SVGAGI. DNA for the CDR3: TGTGCCAGCAGGCTACTAGCGGGGTCCTCCCCATACAATGAGCAGTTCTTC. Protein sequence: CASRLLAGSSPYNEQFF.

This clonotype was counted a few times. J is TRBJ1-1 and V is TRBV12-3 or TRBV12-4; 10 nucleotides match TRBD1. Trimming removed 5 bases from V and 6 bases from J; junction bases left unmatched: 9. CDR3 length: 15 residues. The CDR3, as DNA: TGTGCCAGCAGTATATCCGGGACAGGGGACGCTGAAGCTTTCTTT. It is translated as CASSISGTGDAEAFF.

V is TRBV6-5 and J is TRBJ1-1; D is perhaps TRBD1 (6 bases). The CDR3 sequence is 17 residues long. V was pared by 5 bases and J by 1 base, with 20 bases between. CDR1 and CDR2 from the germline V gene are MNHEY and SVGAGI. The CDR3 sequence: CASSNSRPDSWNTEAFF. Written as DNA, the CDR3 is TGTGCCAGCAGTAACAGCCGACCGGACAGCTGGAACACTGAAGCTTTCTTT.

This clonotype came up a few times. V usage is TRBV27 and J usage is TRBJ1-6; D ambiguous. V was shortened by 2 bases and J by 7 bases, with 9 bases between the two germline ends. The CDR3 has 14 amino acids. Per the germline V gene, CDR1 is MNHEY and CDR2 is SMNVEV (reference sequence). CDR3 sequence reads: CASSLEGTNSPLHF. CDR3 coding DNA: TGTGCCAGCAGTTTAGAGGGAACCAATTCACCCCTCCACTTT.

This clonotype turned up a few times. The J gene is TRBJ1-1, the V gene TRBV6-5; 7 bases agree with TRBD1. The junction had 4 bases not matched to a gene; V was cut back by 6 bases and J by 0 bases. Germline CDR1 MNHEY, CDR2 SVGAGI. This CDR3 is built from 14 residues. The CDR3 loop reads CASSQTGVNTEAFF. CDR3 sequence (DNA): TGTGCCAGCAGCCAAACAGGGGTGAACACTGAAGCTTTCTTT.

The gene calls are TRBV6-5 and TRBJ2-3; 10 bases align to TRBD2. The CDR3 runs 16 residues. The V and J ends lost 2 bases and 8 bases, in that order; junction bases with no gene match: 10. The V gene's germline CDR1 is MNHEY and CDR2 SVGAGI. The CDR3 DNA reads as TGTGCCAGCAGTTACGGCGGGGCTAGCGGGGGTGGTACGCAGTATTTT. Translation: CASSYGGASGGGTQYF.

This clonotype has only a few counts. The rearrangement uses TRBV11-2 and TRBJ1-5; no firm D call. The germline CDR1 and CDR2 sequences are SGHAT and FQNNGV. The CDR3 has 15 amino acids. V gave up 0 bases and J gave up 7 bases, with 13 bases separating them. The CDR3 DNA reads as TGTGCCAGCAGCTTAGAGGCGGGCTTCGGGCAGCCCCAGCATTTT. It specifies CASSLEAGFGQPQHF.

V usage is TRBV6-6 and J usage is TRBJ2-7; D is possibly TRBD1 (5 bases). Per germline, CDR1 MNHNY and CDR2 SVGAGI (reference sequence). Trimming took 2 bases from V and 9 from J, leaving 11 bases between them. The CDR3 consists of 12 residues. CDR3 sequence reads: CASSYPQGGQYV. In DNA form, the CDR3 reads TGTGCCAGCAGTTACCCTCAGGGCGGGCAGTACGTC.

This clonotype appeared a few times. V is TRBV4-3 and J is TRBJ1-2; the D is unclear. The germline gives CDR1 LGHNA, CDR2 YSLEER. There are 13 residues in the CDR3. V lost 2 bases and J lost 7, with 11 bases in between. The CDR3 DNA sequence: TGCGCCAGCAGCCAAACACACAGCGCTGGCTACACCTTC. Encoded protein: CASSQTHSAGYTF.

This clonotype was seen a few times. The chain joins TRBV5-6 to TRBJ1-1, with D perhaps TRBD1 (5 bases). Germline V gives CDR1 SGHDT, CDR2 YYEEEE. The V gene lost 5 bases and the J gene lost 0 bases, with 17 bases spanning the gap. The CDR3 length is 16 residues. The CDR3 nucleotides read TGTGCCAGCAGTTTTAGACTCGGGGCGATGAACACTGAAGCTTTCTTT. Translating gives CASSFRLGAMNTEAFF. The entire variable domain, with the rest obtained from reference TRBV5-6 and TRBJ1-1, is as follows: DAGVTQSPTHLIKTRGQQVTLRCSPKSGHDTVSWYQQALGQGPQFIFQYYEEEERQRGNFPDRFSGHQFPNYSSELNVNALLLGDSALYLCASSFRLGAMNTEAFFGQGTRLTVV.

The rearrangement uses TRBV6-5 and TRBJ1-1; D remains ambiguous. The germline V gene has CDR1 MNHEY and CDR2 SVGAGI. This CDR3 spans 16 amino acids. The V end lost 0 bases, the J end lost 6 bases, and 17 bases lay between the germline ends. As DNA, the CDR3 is TGTGCCAGCAGTTACTCGTATATGGTAATCGATTCTGAAGCTTTCTTT. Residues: CASSYSYMVIDSEAFF.

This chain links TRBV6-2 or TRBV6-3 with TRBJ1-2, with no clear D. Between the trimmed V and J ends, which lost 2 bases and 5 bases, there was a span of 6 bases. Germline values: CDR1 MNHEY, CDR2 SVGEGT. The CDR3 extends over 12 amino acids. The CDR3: CASSYGRYGYTF. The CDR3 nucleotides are TGTGCCAGCAGTTACGGGAGGTATGGCTACACCTTC.

Here the CDR3 reads CASSSFLLQGSTYSNQPQHF. CDR3 DNA: TGCGCCAGCAGCAGCTTCCTACTTCAGGGTTCCACATATAGCAATCAGCCCCAGCATTTT. The rearrangement joins TRBV4-1 to TRBJ1-5; possibly TRBD1 for D (5 bases). This CDR3 spans 20 amino acids. Trimming pared 5 bases from V and 0 bases from J, leaving 26 bases between. Germline assignment: CDR1 MGHRA and CDR2 YSYEKL.

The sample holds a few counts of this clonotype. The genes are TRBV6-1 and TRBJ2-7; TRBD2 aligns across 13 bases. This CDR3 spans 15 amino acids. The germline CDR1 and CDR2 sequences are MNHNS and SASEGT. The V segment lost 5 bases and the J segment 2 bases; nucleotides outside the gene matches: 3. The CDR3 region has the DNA TGTGCCAGCAGTCAACTAGCGGGGGGGACCTACGAGCAGTACTTC. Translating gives CASSQLAGGTYEQYF.

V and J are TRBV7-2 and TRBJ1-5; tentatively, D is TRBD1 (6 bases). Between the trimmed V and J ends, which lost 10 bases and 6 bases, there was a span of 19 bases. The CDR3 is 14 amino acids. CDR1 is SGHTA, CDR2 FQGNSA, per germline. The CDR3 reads CANPLRGRAQPQHF. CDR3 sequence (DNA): TGTGCCAACCCCCTACGGGGGCGGGCTCAGCCCCAGCATTTT.